Listed below are T cell receptor beta chains from one sample, sequenced in a study of regulatory T cells in long-lasting Graves disease. TCRdb ran MiXCR on the multiplex PCR reads and lists one entry per CDR3 protein. Of 400,000 to 500,000 distinct CDR3 sequences listed, 12% to 15% are singletons. These same data were also listed under a study on T cells in Graves' hyperthyroidism and ophthalmopathy.

Sequencing was performed on peripheral blood mononuclear cells (PBMCs), taken at new diagnosis, from a patient treated with antithyroid drugs. The origin of the receptors is a woman in her forties or fifties with Graves disease. Each CDR3 is given with its conserved first and last residue. The D gene is left open where the match is weak. Clone size is not always given. Where it is, it says once, few, many or a class for expanded clones.

TRBJ1-4 | many | TRBV13 | TRBD1 | TGTGCCAGCAGCCCAGACAGGGCAACTAATGAAAAACTGTTTTTT | CASSPDRATNEKLFF
TRBJ1-5 | many | TRBV12-3/TRBV12-4 | NA | TGCGCCAGCAGCTTGGCTGGGGATCAGCCCCAGCATTTT | CASSLAGDQPQHF
TRBJ2-2 | few | TRBV5-1 | NA | TGCGCCAGCAATCACGGAAACACCGGGGAGCTGTTTTTT | CASNHGNTGELFF
TRBJ2-1 | few | TRBV25-1 | TRBD2 | TGTGCCAGCAGTGAAGCGGGAGGGAGCTCCTACAATGAGCAGTTCTTC | CASSEAGGSSYNEQFF
TRBJ2-3 | many | TRBV6-2/TRBV6-3 | NA | TGTGCCGCTACGGGGGGCCACGTCCTACTCACAGATACGCAGTATTTT | CAATGGHVLLTDTQYF
TRBJ2-3 | NA | TRBV10-3 | TRBD2 | TGTGCCATCGGGCCTAGCGGGAGCCCCTCAGATACGCAGTATTTT | CAIGPSGSPSDTQYF
TRBJ2-1 | many | TRBV4-1 | TRBD2 | TGCGCCAGCAGCCAAACCGGGACTAGCGGGAGCGATGAGCAGTTCTTC | CASSQTGTSGSDEQFF
TRBJ1-1 | few | TRBV7-9 | NA | TGTGCCAGCAGCAATCAGGGGCCTGAAGCTTTCTTT | CASSNQGPEAFF
TRBJ1-4 | many | TRBV28 | TRBD1 | TGTGCCAGCAGTACCCGCAGGGGGCAGAGTAATGAAAAACTGTTTTTT | CASSTRRGQSNEKLFF
TRBJ2-7 | many | TRBV9 | NA | TGTGCCAGCAGCCCATACCCCGGGACGCAATCCTACGAGCAGTACTTC | CASSPYPGTQSYEQYF
TRBJ2-1 | many | TRBV10-1 | TRBD2 | TGCGCCAGCAGTGACCCTACTAGCGGGCTATTCTCTCCCCAGTTCTTC | CASSDPTSGLFSPQFF
TRBJ2-7 | few | TRBV5-1 | NA | TGCGCCAGCAGCTACGGAGGCTTGAACGAGCAGTACTTC | CASSYGGLNEQYF
TRBJ1-1 | many | TRBV10-3 | NA | TGTGCCATCAGTGAGGGGAGTACAGCGGGTGGACACACTGAAGCTTTCTTT | CAISEGSTAGGHTEAFF
TRBJ2-1 | many | TRBV12-3/TRBV12-4 | NA | TGTGCCAGCAGGGGCGAGGGCTACAATGAGCAGTTCTTC | CASRGEGYNEQFF
TRBJ2-3 | many | TRBV28 | NA | TGTGCCAGCAGTAGAGATAGGAACACAGATACGCAGTATTTT | CASSRDRNTDTQYF
TRBJ2-3 | many | TRBV29-1 | TRBD2 | TGCAGCGTTCCCCCTGCAGCGGGGCCGCAGTATTTT | CSVPPAAGPQYF
TRBJ2-3 | many | TRBV11-3 | TRBD2 | TGTGCCAGCAGCCCGGGACTAGCGGGCCTCACAGATACGCAGTATTTT | CASSPGLAGLTDTQYF
TRBJ2-2 | NA | TRBV7-8 | NA | TGTGCCAGCAGCGCGGACACTAGGACCTCAGGCGGGGAGCTGTTTTTT | CASSADTRTSGGELFF
TRBJ1-1 | NA | TRBV27 | NA | TGTGCCAGCAGCTACCTCGGTACAGGGCTTGAAGCTTTCTTT | CASSYLGTGLEAFF
TRBJ2-5 | many | TRBV18 | NA | TGTGCCAGCTCACCATCTCAGTACCAAGAGACCCAGTACTTC | CASSPSQYQETQYF
TRBJ1-3 | NA | TRBV6-2/TRBV6-3 | NA | TGTGCCAGCATTTTCGAGCGGGGGGCGAGGATTTCTGGAAACACCATATATTTT | CASIFERGARISGNTIYF
TRBJ2-7 | NA | TRBV9 | NA | TGTGCCAGCAGCGTAGGGCCAGGGGTGGGGGTCTACGAGCAGTACTTC | CASSVGPGVGVYEQYF
TRBJ1-1 | many | TRBV4-1 | TRBD1 | TGCGCCAGCAGCCAAGTCGGACAGGGTAGGGACACTGAAGCTTTCTTT | CASSQVGQGRDTEAFF
TRBJ2-2 | NA | TRBV10-2 | NA | TGCGCCAGCAGTAAATTACTAGCTGCGAACACCGGGGAGCTGTTTTTT | CASSKLLAANTGELFF
TRBJ2-7 | many | TRBV13 | NA | TGTGCCAGCAGCTACCTACGGGATTTCGGTAGCTCCTACGAGCAGTACTTC | CASSYLRDFGSSYEQYF
TRBJ1-4 | NA | TRBV7-9 | NA | TGTGCCAGCAGCTCTCGGACGGTGAATGAAAAACTGTTTTTT | CASSSRTVNEKLFF
TRBJ2-1 | many | TRBV5-1 | TRBD1 | TGCGCCAGCAGCTCGAAGATTGACAGGGCCAATGAGCAGTTCTTC | CASSSKIDRANEQFF
TRBJ2-7 | few | TRBV28 | TRBD2 | TGTGCCAGCAGTCCCCTTGGACTAGCGGGTAACCTGGACGAGCAGTACTTC | CASSPLGLAGNLDEQYF
TRBJ2-3 | many | TRBV12-3/TRBV12-4 | NA | TGTGCCAGCAGTTTTTCGTCCCTCCCCCCAGATACGCAGTATTTT | CASSFSSLPPDTQYF
TRBJ2-2 | few | TRBV24-1 | TRBD1 | TGTGCCACCAGATCCGGACAGGGGAACACCGGGGAGCTGTTTTTT | CATRSGQGNTGELFF
TRBJ1-4 | NA | TRBV15 | TRBD1 | TGTGCCACCAGCAGATGGCCTAACAGGGGGCGCGTTGTTGGGTTTGAAAAACTGTTTTTT | CATSRWPNRGRVVGFEKLFF
TRBJ2-1 | many | TRBV28 | TRBD2 | TGTGCCAGCAGTCTAAGGACTAGCCAGGGTTTCTTC | CASSLRTSQGFF
TRBJ2-7 | few | TRBV5-1 | NA | TGCGCCAGCAGCTTGGGGGCTAGAGTTTCAGGTGAGCAGTACTTC | CASSLGARVSGEQYF
TRBJ1-5 | once | TRBV19 | TRBD1 | TGTGCCAGTAGTATTCCCCCCGGGACAGGAACCACGAGGTTGGATCAGCCCCAGCATTTT | CASSIPPGTGTTRLDQPQHF
TRBJ2-7 | many | TRBV6-2/TRBV6-3 | TRBD2 | TGTGCCAGCAGTTACACCCTAGCGGGAGAGAGGGGAGGCGAGCAGTACTTC | CASSYTLAGERGGEQYF
TRBJ2-7 | many | TRBV6-1 | TRBD1 | TGTGCCAGCAGAACAGGGGGCAAGTACGAGCAGTACTTC | CASRTGGKYEQYF
TRBJ2-5 | many | TRBV11-2 | TRBD1 | TGTGCCAGCAGCTTGTCGGGACAGGTAGAAGAGACCCAGTACTTC | CASSLSGQVEETQYF
TRBJ1-5 | NA | TRBV9 | TRBD1 | TGTGCCAGCAGCAAGGGGACAGGGACCTGGGGGCCCCAGCATTTT | CASSKGTGTWGPQHF
TRBJ2-1 | NA | TRBV6-1 | NA | TGTGCCAGCAGTGAGTCTGCGGGGGCGGTAGGTGAGCAGTTCTTC | CASSESAGAVGEQFF
TRBJ2-3 | NA | TRBV5-5 | TRBD2 | TGTGCCAGCAGACCAGCGGGAGAAGCAGATACGCAGTATTTT | CASRPAGEADTQYF
TRBJ2-1 | many | TRBV29-1 | NA | TGCAGCGTTGAAGATCTTACTAAAAACAATGAGCAGTTCTTC | CSVEDLTKNNEQFF
TRBJ2-5 | many | TRBV7-7 | NA | TGTGCTAGCAGCTTAGTTGAAGGTGAAGAGACCCAGTACTTC | CASSLVEGEETQYF
TRBJ2-1 | many | TRBV11-3 | NA | TGTGCCAGCAGCTCAAGATCGGGTCGGGTCGGCTCCTACAATGAGCAGTTCTTC | CASSSRSGRVGSYNEQFF
TRBJ2-7 | many | TRBV20-1 | NA | TGCAGTGCCCGTCGGGAGCCGTTCGGCTACGAGCAGTACTTC | CSARREPFGYEQYF
TRBJ1-4 | many | TRBV28 | TRBD1 | TGTGCCAGCAGTTCCCTCATCGACAGGGGAGAAGGAAAACTGTTTTTT | CASSSLIDRGEGKLFF
TRBJ1-4 | NA | TRBV19 | NA | TGTGCCAGTAGTACACAGGCCCTTAATGAAAAACTGTTTTTT | CASSTQALNEKLFF
TRBJ1-6 | NA | TRBV28 | NA | TGTGCCAGTAAGGGTCAGAGCTCCTATAATTCACCCCTCCACTTT | CASKGQSSYNSPLHF
TRBJ2-7 | many | TRBV27 | NA | TGTGCCAGCAGTTTATTGCCTAGCGCTACCCATTACGAGCAGTACTTC | CASSLLPSATHYEQYF
TRBJ2-1 | NA | TRBV4-1 | TRBD2 | TGCGCCAGCAGCCGCAGATCTAGCGGACCTTGCAATGAGCAGTTCTTC | CASSRRSSGPCNEQFF
TRBJ2-1 | many | TRBV6-2/TRBV6-3 | TRBD2 | TGTGCCAGCAGTTCCCCGAGACTAGCGTACAATGAGCAGTTCTTC | CASSSPRLAYNEQFF
TRBJ2-7 | many | TRBV10-2 | NA | TGCGCCAGCAGTGACGCAGGCTTCACCTACGAGCAGTACTTC | CASSDAGFTYEQYF
TRBJ1-1 | many | TRBV28 | TRBD1 | TGTGCCAGCAGTAACAGGGGTCTCCCTTATACTGAAGCTTTCTTT | CASSNRGLPYTEAFF
TRBJ1-6 | many | TRBV2 | NA | TGTGCCAGCAGTGAAGGGGACGGACCCTCCTATAATTCACCCCTCCACTTT | CASSEGDGPSYNSPLHF
TRBJ1-4 | few | TRBV13 | NA | TGTGCCAGCAGCTTTGGGGCCAATCGCGGTTATAATGAAAAACTGCTTTTT | CASSFGANRGYNEKLLF
TRBJ2-1 | NA | TRBV5-1 | TRBD2 | TGCGCCAGCAGCTCGGGACTAGCGGGAGGTGGGCCGCTGCTTTTAGAGCAGTTCTTC | CASSSGLAGGGPLLLEQFF